This T cell receptor (beta chain) was observed in a study of patients and donors after allogeneic stem cell transplantation. Via MiXCR, TCRdb re-called the RT-PCR reads, giving one row per CDR3 protein. Counted here are under 30,000 distinct CDR3 sequences, 6.5% to 10% occurring once; the ten biggest clones make up about half. V lost 5 bases and J lost 0, with 8 bases in between. CDR1 is SGDLS and CDR2 is YYNGEE in the germline V gene. CDR3 length: 14 residues. The sequence was collected from a human donor who was either an allogeneic HSCT recipient or a stem cell or donor lymphocyte infusion donor (not recorded which). It is not recorded whose cells these are; they may come from a transplant donor. The chain carries TRBV9 and TRBJ2-2; TRBD1 is a possible D gene (5 bases). Sequencing was carried out using blood, either unsorted or a sorted T cell fraction (not recorded which). The CDR3 here is CASRGRSNTGELFF. The CDR3 DNA reads TGTGCCAGCAGGGGGCGTTCGAACACCGGGGAGCTGTTTTTT.